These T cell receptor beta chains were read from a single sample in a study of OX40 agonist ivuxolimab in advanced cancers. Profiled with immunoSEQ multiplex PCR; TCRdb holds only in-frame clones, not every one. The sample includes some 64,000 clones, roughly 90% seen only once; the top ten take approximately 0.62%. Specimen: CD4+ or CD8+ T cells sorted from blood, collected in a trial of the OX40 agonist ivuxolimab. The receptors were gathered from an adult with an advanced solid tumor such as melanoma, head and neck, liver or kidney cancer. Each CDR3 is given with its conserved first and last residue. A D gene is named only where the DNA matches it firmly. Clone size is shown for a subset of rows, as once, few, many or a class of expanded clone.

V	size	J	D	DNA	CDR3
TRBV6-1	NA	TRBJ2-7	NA	TGTGCCAGCAGTGGAAGGCTACCCTCCTACGAGCAGTACTTC	CASSGRLPSYEQYF
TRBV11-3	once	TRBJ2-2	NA	TGTGCCAGCAGCTTCCTCGGGAGTGGAACCGGGGAGCTGTTTTTT	CASSFLGSGTGELFF
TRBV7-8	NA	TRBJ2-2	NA	TGTGCCAGCAGCTTTCGGCTAGCAGCCGGGGAGCTGTTTTTT	CASSFRLAAGELFF
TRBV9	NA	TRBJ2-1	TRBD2	TGTGCCAGCAGCGTAAGCGGGAGCTCCTACAATGAGCAGTTCTTC	CASSVSGSSYNEQFF
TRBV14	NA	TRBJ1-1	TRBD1	TGTGCCAGCAGTCTGGGACAGCGGAACACTGAAGCTTTCTTT	CASSLGQRNTEAFF
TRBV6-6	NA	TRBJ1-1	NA	TGTGCCAGCAGTGACCACTGGGGAAACACTGAAGCTTTCTTT	CASSDHWGNTEAFF
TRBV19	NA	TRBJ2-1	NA	TGTGCCAGTACCATGCGGACTCCCATGGTGGGGGAGCAGTTCTTC	CASTMRTPMVGEQFF
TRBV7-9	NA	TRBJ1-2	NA	TGTGCCAGCAGCTTAGCCCAGCTCTATGGCTACACCTTC	CASSLAQLYGYTF
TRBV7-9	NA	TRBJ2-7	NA	TGTGCCAGCAGCGGTAGCGCTTTGGATGGGGCCGAGCAGTACTTC	CASSGSALDGAEQYF
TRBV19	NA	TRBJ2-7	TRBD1	TGTGCCAGTGGAAACCTGGGACAGACCTACGAGCAGTACTTC	CASGNLGQTYEQYF
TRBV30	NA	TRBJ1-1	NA	TGTGCCTGTAGGACTCCTCAAAAGAACACTGAAGCTTTCTTT	CACRTPQKNTEAFF
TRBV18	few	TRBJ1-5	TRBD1	TGTGCCAGCTCACCCACAGGGGTAAGTCAGCCCCAGCATTTT	CASSPTGVSQPQHF
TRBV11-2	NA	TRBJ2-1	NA	TGTGCCAGCAGCTTCTCCCCCTCTGAAGGGAATGAGCAGTTCTTC	CASSFSPSEGNEQFF
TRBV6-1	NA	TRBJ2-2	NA	TGTGCCAGCAGCCGCTCTGGAGAGGGGACCGGGGAGCTGTTTTTT	CASSRSGEGTGELFF
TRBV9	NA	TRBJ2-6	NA	TGTGCCAGCAGCGTACCCGGTTTGGCCAACGTCCTGACTTTC	CASSVPGLANVLTF
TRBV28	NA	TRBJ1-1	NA	TGTGCCAGCAGTTTGGGGAGCTCGAACACTGAAGCTTTCTTT	CASSLGSSNTEAFF
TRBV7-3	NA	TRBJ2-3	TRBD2	TGTGCCAGCAGCCCGGGACTAGCGGGTTCAGATACGCAGTATTTT	CASSPGLAGSDTQYF
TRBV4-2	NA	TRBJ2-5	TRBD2	TGTGCCAGCAGCCAAGATTCCGGGACTAGCGGGGGGCAAGAGACCCAGTACTTC	CASSQDSGTSGGQETQYF
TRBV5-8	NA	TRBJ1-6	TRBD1	TGTGCCAGCAGCCGACAGGGTTCACCCCTCCACTTT	CASSRQGSPLHF
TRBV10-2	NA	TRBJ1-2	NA	TGCGCCAGCAGTCAACAGGACTATGGCTACACCTTC	CASSQQDYGYTF
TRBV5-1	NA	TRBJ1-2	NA	TGCGCCAGCAGCTTGGGCACAGCCTATGGCTACACCTTC	CASSLGTAYGYTF
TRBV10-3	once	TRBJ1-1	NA	TGTGCCATCAGTGAGTTCCCTAGGGGGGGGCTGAACACTGAAGCTTTCTTT	CAISEFPRGGLNTEAFF
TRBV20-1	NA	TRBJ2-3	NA	TGCAGTGCTAGAGAAGATACGCAGTATTTT	CSAREDTQYF
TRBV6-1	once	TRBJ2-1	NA	TGTGCCAGCAGAAGCCCATCTAGGGGGGAGCAGTTCTTC	CASRSPSRGEQFF
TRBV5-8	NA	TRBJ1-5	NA	TGTGCCAGCAGCTTGATTCCACCCAATCAGCCCCAGCATTTT	CASSLIPPNQPQHF
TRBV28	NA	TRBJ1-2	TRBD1	TGTGCCAGCAGTTCCTGGGACAGGGGCTATGGCTACACCTTC	CASSSWDRGYGYTF
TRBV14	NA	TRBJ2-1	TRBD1	TGTGCCAGCAGCCAGCAACCGGGACAGGGATTGAATGAGCAGTTCTTC	CASSQQPGQGLNEQFF
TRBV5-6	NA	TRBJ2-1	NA	TGTGCCAGCAGCTCCTACAGCGGAGACACCTACAATGAGCAGTTCTTC	CASSSYSGDTYNEQFF
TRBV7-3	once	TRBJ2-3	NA	TGTGCCAGCAGCTTATATCCAGGGACTAGCACAGATACGCAGTATTTT	CASSLYPGTSTDTQYF
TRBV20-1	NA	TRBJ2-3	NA	TGCAGTGCCGTGCAGGATACGCAGTATTTT	CSAVQDTQYF
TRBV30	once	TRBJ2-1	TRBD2	TGTGCCTGGGCGGGGGGAGACTCGTTTGGGACAGAGCAGTTCTTC	CAWAGGDSFGTEQFF
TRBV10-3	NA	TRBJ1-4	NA	TGTGCCATCAGTGGGGACGAGGAAGGGATCGAAAAACTGTTTTTT	CAISGDEEGIEKLFF
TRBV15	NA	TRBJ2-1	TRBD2	TGTGCCACCAGCAGTGTTAGCGGGAGCTCCTACAATGAGCAGTTCTTC	CATSSVSGSSYNEQFF
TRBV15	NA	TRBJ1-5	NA	TGTGCCACCAGCAGAGATCGTGGGAGTGAGCCCCAGCATTTT	CATSRDRGSEPQHF
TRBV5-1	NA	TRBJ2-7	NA	TGCGCCAGCAGCTTGGGACATACGTCCTACGAGCAGTACTTC	CASSLGHTSYEQYF
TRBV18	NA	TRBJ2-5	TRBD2	TGTGCCAGCTCCACGGGGGGGCCCCAGGAGACCCAGTACTTC	CASSTGGPQETQYF
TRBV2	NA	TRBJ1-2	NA	TGTGCCAGCAGACCTCCCCGGGGTGGAGGCTACACCTTC	CASRPPRGGGYTF
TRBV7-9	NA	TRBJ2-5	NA	TGTGCCAGCAGCCGTCTTGAGCAAGAGACCCAGTACTTC	CASSRLEQETQYF
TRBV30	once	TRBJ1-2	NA	TGTGCCTGGAGTACCGGGCTCGGGGGCTACACCTTC	CAWSTGLGGYTF
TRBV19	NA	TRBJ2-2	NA	TGTGCCAGTAGATGGGCGAACACCGGGGAGCTGTTTTTT	CASRWANTGELFF
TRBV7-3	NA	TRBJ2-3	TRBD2	TGTGCCAGCAGCTTGACTAGCGGCGCGACGCAGTATTTT	CASSLTSGATQYF
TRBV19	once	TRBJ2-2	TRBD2	TGTGCCAGTAGTATACTAGCGGGTAACGGGGAGCTGTTTTTT	CASSILAGNGELFF
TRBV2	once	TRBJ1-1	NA	TGTGCCAGCAGTGCAGATGGACCTCTGAACACTGAAGCTTTCTTT	CASSADGPLNTEAFF
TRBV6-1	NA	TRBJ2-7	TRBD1	TGTGCCAGCAGGGTCCGCGGGACAGGGGTCGACGAGCAGTACTTC	CASRVRGTGVDEQYF
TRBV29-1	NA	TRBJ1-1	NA	TGCAGCGTCGCGACTATAATGAACACTGAAGCTTTCTTT	CSVATIMNTEAFF